The source of this TCR beta chain is a study of CD8+CD57+ T cells in acquired aplastic anemia. Study-level information: Sorted CD4+ and CD8+ cells yielded around 3.2 ug of DNA on average.

Germline CDR1 is SGDLS and CDR2 is YYNGEE. The length of the CDR3 is 16 residues. The V segment lost 3 bases and the J segment 4 bases; nucleotides outside the gene matches: 7. Study outcomes and limitations: With respect to CD8+ Simpson's diversity, patients and controls did not differ significantly.

Genomic DNA templated the TCR beta VDJ and CDR3 profiling. TCRdb reprocessed the reads with MiXCR, giving one entry per CDR3 protein. The table shows around 120,000 distinct CDR3 sequences, with approximately 41% occurring only once. Sequencing involved patients with CD8+CD57+ cell expansion previously shown by flow cytometry. For this clonotype: The antigen remains unidentified.

The TCR was taken from a human donor with aplastic anemia. The sample comprised sorted CD4+, CD8+, or CD8+CD57+ T cells (not recorded which) from PBMCs. The chain uses TRBV9 and TRBJ2-2; 9 bases line up with TRBD1. The CDR3 nucleotides are TGTGCCAGCAGCGGGCCGGGACAGGGAATCACCGGGGAGCTGTTTTTT. This encodes CASSGPGQGITGELFF.